The clone carrying this T cell receptor beta chain was seen just once. The data originate from a study of technical replicates of blood from a few donors. The assay was immunoSEQ multiplex PCR, and TCRdb's table has in-frame clones only and misses some. The sample holds some 17,000 clones, about 89% seen once. V dropped 0 bases and J dropped 4 bases, with 8 bases sitting between them. The CDR3 length is 14 residues. The germline V gene has CDR1 SSHAT and CDR2 FNYEAQ (reference sequence). The sequencing sample was made of PBMCs. V gene TRBV7-7 combines with J gene TRBJ2-3, with D uncertain. This TCR was recovered from a human donor in good health. CDR3 loop: CASSLANNPDTQYF. The CDR3 DNA reads TGTGCCAGCAGCTTAGCTAACAACCCAGATACGCAGTATTTT.